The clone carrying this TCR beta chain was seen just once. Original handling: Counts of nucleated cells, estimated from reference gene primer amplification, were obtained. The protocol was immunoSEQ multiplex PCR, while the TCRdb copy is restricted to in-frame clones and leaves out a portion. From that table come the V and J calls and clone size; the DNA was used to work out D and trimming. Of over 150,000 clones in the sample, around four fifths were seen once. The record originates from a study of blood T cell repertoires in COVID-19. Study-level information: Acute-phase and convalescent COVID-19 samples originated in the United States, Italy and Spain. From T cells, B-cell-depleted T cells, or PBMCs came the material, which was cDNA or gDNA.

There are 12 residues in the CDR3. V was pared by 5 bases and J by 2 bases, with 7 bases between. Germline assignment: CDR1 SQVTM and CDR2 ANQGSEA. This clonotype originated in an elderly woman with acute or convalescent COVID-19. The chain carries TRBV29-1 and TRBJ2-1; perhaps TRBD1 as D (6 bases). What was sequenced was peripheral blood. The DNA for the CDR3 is TGCAGCGTTAGACAGGCCTACAATGAGCAGTTCTTC. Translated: CSVRQAYNEQFF.